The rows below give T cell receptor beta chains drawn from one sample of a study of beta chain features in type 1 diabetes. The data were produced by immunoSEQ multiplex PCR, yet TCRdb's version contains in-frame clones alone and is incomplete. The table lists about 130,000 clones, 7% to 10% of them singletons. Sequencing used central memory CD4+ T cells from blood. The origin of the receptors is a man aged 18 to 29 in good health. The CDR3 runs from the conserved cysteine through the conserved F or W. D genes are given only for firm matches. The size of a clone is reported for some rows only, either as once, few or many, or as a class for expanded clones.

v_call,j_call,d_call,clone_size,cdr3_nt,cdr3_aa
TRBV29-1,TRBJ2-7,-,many,TGCAGCGTAACCGAGGGTTTTCCCTACGAGCAGTACTTC,CSVTEGFPYEQYF
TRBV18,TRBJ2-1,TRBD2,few,TGTGCCAGCTCACCATTGTCCGGGGGGGCGGACAATGAGCAGTTCTTC,CASSPLSGGADNEQFF
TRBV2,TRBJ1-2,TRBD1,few,TGTGCCAGCAGTGATCTGGGACAGGGAGAGGTTGGCTACACCTTC,CASSDLGQGEVGYTF
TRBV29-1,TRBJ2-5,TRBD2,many,TGCAGCGTCGGTAGCGGGGCCGAGACCCAGTACTTC,CSVGSGAETQYF
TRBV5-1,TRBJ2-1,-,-,TGCGCCAGCAGCCCAAATCCAAGCCCCGATGAGCAGTTCTTC,CASSPNPSPDEQFF
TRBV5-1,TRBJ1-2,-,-,TGCGCCAGCAGCCAAGACAGGTTGGGCTATGGCTACACCTTC,CASSQDRLGYGYTF
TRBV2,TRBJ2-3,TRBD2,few,TGTGCCAGCAGTGCCCGGACTAGCGGGGGGAGCACAGATACGCAGTATTTT,CASSARTSGGSTDTQYF
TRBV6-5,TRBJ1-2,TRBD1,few,TGTGCCAGCAGTTACCAGGGGGCGCGACATGGCTACACCTTC,CASSYQGARHGYTF
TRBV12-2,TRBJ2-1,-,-,TGTGCAAGTCGCTTAGTGTTGGGCAGGGGGCCGGATGAGCAGTTCTTC,CASRLVLGRGPDEQFF
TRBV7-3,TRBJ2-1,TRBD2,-,TGTGCCAGCAGCTTAAATGGGGGGGAACTCTACAATGAGCAGTTCTTC,CASSLNGGELYNEQFF
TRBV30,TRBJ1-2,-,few,TGTGCCTGGGGGGCACTCCTCAACTATGGCTACACCTTC,CAWGALLNYGYTF
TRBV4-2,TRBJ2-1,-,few,TGTGCCAGCAGCCTTAACTCCGACAGAGACAATGAGCAGTTCTTC,CASSLNSDRDNEQFF
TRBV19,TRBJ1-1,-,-,TGTGCCAGTAGTATAGTATCCGGGAGTGGCACTGAAGCTTTCTTT,CASSIVSGSGTEAFF
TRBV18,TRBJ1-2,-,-,TGTGCCAGCTCACCACGGTCCGATAGTGGCTACACCTTC,CASSPRSDSGYTF
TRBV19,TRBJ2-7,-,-,TGTGCCAGTAGTCGAGAAGCCGCCTACGAGCAGTACTTC,CASSREAAYEQYF
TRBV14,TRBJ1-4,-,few,TGTGCCAGCAGCCCCTTCGGAGCAAAACTGTTTTTT,CASSPFGAKLFF
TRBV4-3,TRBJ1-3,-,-,TGCGCCAGCAGTCTGGAGCGGGAGGGTGGAAACACCATATATTTT,CASSLEREGGNTIYF
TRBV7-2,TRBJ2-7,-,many,TGTGCCAGCAGCTTAGGCGGGACAGTTGAGCAGTACTTC,CASSLGGTVEQYF